This TCR beta chain came from a study of blood T cell repertoires in COVID-19. The overall study: Sites across the United States, Italy and Spain contributed samples from acute and convalescent COVID-19.

Method: immunoSEQ multiplex PCR; TCRdb's copy keeps in-frame clones and lacks some. The sample includes some 90,000 clones, about nine tenths seen only once; the top ten take around 2.1%. To note about this clone: Distinct nucleotide sequences in the sample also encode this CDR3.

This sequence originates from a man between 50 and 59 years old with acute or convalescent COVID-19. The sample was peripheral blood.

The CDR3 coding sequence is TGCGCCAGCAGCTTGGTTCCACGGGAAGACACTGAAGCTTTCTTT. Amino acid sequence: CASSLVPREDTEAFF. This chain joins TRBV5-1 and TRBJ1-1; D uncertain. The CDR3 has 15 amino acids. The V and J ends lost 0 bases and 3 bases respectively, with 12 bases between them. Germline V gene data show CDR1 as SGHRS and CDR2 as YFSETQ.